This TCR beta chain was profiled in a study of CD8 T cells in ankylosing spondylitis. Broader study findings: One TCR beta motif, made up of 7 or 8 highly homologous variants, appeared characteristic of ankylosing spondylitis blood. Disease-associated clonotypes exhibited CD8+ identity and were relatively infrequent in peripheral blood.

J lost 4 bases, V lost 5 bases, and 7 bases had no gene match. CDR3 length: 15 amino acids. Germline V gives CDR1 SGHAT, CDR2 FQNNGV. Quantitative 5'-RACE with molecular barcodes was used to make the TCR beta libraries. TCRdb itself ran the 5' RACE reads through MiXCR, one entry per CDR3 protein. Among about 360,000 distinct CDR3 sequences listed, more than 20% were seen once. This clonotype showed up just a few times. Its target is unknown. The chain uses TRBV11-2 and TRBJ2-1, with TRBD1 identical over 8 bases. Sequencing used blood, either unsorted or a sorted T cell fraction (not recorded which). This sequence originates from a male donor with ankylosing spondylitis or in good health (not recorded which). DNA of the CDR3: TGTGCCAGCAGCCACCCCGGGACAGGTTACAATGAGCAGTTCTTC. This sequence encodes CASSHPGTGYNEQFF.